Listed below are T cell receptor beta chains from one sample, sequenced in a study of blood T cell repertoires in COVID-19. Here immunoSEQ multiplex PCR was the method, and the copy in TCRdb shows in-frame clones only, minus some. This table holds under 110,000 clones, 85% found once. The sample was peripheral blood. Every receptor here comes from a woman between 65 and 79 years old with active or convalescent COVID-19. The CDR3 runs from the conserved cysteine through the conserved F or W. The D gene is left open where the match is weak. Part of the rows lack a size; the others show once, few, many or a class for expanded clones.

>TRBD1|.|TRBJ1-6|TRBV20-1
TGCAGTGCATCGACAGGGCTCGGTCGCCACTTT
CSASTGLGRHF
>.|.|TRBJ1-4|TRBV23-1
TGCGCCAGCACCCCCCCTGTAGCAACTAATGAAAAACTGTTTTTT
CASTPPVATNEKLFF
>.|once|TRBJ2-6|TRBV5-6
TGTGCCAGCAGCATGAGGCGCAATTCTGGGGCCAACGTCCTGACTTTC
CASSMRRNSGANVLTF
>.|.|TRBJ2-6|TRBV19
TGTGCCAGTACCACTACAGCCGGGGAGGCTTCCTCTGGGGCCAACGTCCTGACTTTC
CASTTTAGEASSGANVLTF
>TRBD1|.|TRBJ2-3|TRBV7-2
TGTGCCAGCAGCTTAGATACTCAGGGGGCGGCAGATACGCAGTATTTT
CASSLDTQGAADTQYF
>.|.|TRBJ2-7|TRBV10-2
TGCGCCAGCAGTGAGTGGCGGCAGCCCTACGAGCAGTACTTC
CASSEWRQPYEQYF
>.|.|TRBJ2-2|TRBV4-2
TGTGCCAGCAGCCAAGTTGGGAGCAGGGGGAACACCGGGGAGCTGTTTTTT
CASSQVGSRGNTGELFF
>TRBD1|.|TRBJ2-3|TRBV19
TGTGCCAGTAAATTTGGACAGGGCACAGATACGCAGTATTTT
CASKFGQGTDTQYF
>TRBD2|.|TRBJ2-5|TRBV2
TGTGCCAGCAGCCCGGGACTACTGAGGGAGACCCAGTACTTC
CASSPGLLRETQYF
>TRBD2|once|TRBJ2-7|TRBV13
TGTGCCAGCAGCTTCAGGGAGGGCTACGAGCAGTACTTC
CASSFREGYEQYF
>TRBD2|.|TRBJ2-3|TRBV19
TGTGCCAGTAGTATGGAATATAGCGGGAGACTCACAGATACGCAGTATTTT
CASSMEYSGRLTDTQYF
>TRBD1|.|TRBJ1-1|TRBV6-5
TGTGCCAGCAGCCTAAACAGGGGGGGGACTGAAGCTTTCTTT
CASSLNRGGTEAFF
>TRBD1|.|TRBJ1-5|TRBV28
TGTGCCAGCAGACCCGCCGACAGGGTGAATCAGCCCCAGCATTTT
CASRPADRVNQPQHF
>.|.|TRBJ2-5|TRBV9
TGTGCCAGCAGCGATCAACAGGGATCGGGCTACCAAGAGACCCAGTACTTC
CASSDQQGSGYQETQYF
>.|.|TRBJ2-2|TRBV5-6
TGTGCCAGCAGCTTGTTTGGGACACCCGGGGAGCTGTTTTTT
CASSLFGTPGELFF
>TRBD1|.|TRBJ2-2|TRBV11-1
TGTGCCAGCAGCCTAGGACAGGGCCCCGGGGAGCTGTTTTTT
CASSLGQGPGELFF
>.|.|TRBJ1-5|TRBV28
TGTGCCAGCAGTTTATCGGGGTCGGTTCAGCCCCAGCATTTT
CASSLSGSVQPQHF
>.|.|TRBJ1-2|TRBV7-9
TGTGCCAGCAGCCTCGGGCAGGGGAATGACGGCTACACCTTC
CASSLGQGNDGYTF
>.|.|TRBJ2-1|TRBV7-9
TGTGCCAGCAGCTACGGGAGTACCTCCTACAATGAGCAGTTCTTC
CASSYGSTSYNEQFF
>.|.|TRBJ2-3|TRBV6-2/TRBV6-3
TGTGCCAGCAGTTACCCGCCGTTAACTAGTTCGGGCCCAGATACGCAGTATTTT
CASSYPPLTSSGPDTQYF
>.|.|TRBJ2-1|TRBV9
TGTGCCAGCAGCGTTGTGAGGGCCGGGAATGAGCAGTTCTTC
CASSVVRAGNEQFF
>TRBD1|.|TRBJ2-2|TRBV4-2
TGTGCCAGCAGCCAAGTTCTTAGACAGGGCAACACCGGGGAGCTGTTTTTT
CASSQVLRQGNTGELFF
>.|.|TRBJ2-7|TRBV3-1/TRBV3-2
TGTGCCAGCAGCCACCGGGGAGTATCCTACGAGCAGTACTTC
CASSHRGVSYEQYF
>.|.|TRBJ1-6|TRBV6-5
TGTGCCAGCAGCCCCGGGAGGGCCGATTCACCCCTCCACTTT
CASSPGRADSPLHF
>TRBD1|.|TRBJ2-3|TRBV19
TGTGCCAGCAGGGACAGGGGGGTAGATACGCAGTATTTT
CASRDRGVDTQYF
>.|.|TRBJ1-6|TRBV6-5
TGTGCCAGCAGACCGGGACACTTTAATTCACCCCTCCACTTT
CASRPGHFNSPLHF
>TRBD1|.|TRBJ2-7|TRBV5-6
TGTGCCAGCAGCTCTCCGGGACAGGGGGCTTACGAGCAGTACTTC
CASSSPGQGAYEQYF
>.|.|TRBJ1-4|TRBV30
TGTGCCTGGACCGCGGTGGGGGCGGATGAAAAACTGTTTTTT
CAWTAVGADEKLFF
>TRBD2|.|TRBJ2-1|TRBV7-9
TGTGCCAGCAGCTCAATAGCGGGAGCCCCCTACAATGAGCAGTTCTTC
CASSSIAGAPYNEQFF
>TRBD2|.|TRBJ2-5|TRBV2
TGTGCCAGCAGTATGAATAGCGGGAGGGAAGAGACCCAGTACTTC
CASSMNSGREETQYF
>.|.|TRBJ1-2|TRBV7-9
TGTGCCAGCAGCTTACTCATCTCAGGACCGGGGCAGGGGTGCACCTTC
CASSLLISGPGQGCTF
>TRBD1|.|TRBJ1-2|TRBV28
TGTGCCAGCAGCTCAAGCGTGGACAGGGCTGGCTACACCTTC
CASSSSVDRAGYTF
>TRBD1|.|TRBJ2-2|TRBV7-9
TGTGCCAGCAGCTTATTTGGGACAGGGGACGGGGAGCTGTTTTTT
CASSLFGTGDGELFF
>.|.|TRBJ2-3|TRBV29-1
TGCAGCGTTGAAATAAGACACACAGATACGCAGTATTTT
CSVEIRHTDTQYF
>.|.|TRBJ2-3|TRBV4-3
TGCGCCAGCAGCCCACGCGGAAGAGATACGCAGTATTTT
CASSPRGRDTQYF
>TRBD1|.|TRBJ1-5|TRBV28
TGTGCCAGCAGGGCGGGACAGATCAATCAGCCCCAGCATTTT
CASRAGQINQPQHF
>TRBD1|.|TRBJ1-5|TRBV12-3/TRBV12-4
TGTGCCAGCAGTACGGGACAGAATCAGCCCCAGCATTTT
CASSTGQNQPQHF
>TRBD2|.|TRBJ2-1|TRBV4-1
TGCGCCAGCAGCCAAGGGGGCGGGAGGTACTCCTACAATGAGCAGTTCTTC
CASSQGGGRYSYNEQFF
>.|.|TRBJ1-5|TRBV27
TGTGCCAGCAGGGTCAGAGGGGAGGATAGCAATCAGCCCCAGCATTTT
CASRVRGEDSNQPQHF
>.|.|TRBJ2-7|TRBV5-1
TGCGCCAGCAGAGGGGAGGACCACGAGCAGTACTTC
CASRGEDHEQYF
>TRBD2|.|TRBJ2-3|TRBV19
TGTGCCAGTACCCCTAGTGGACGGGGGGGTGGCACAGATACGCAGTATTTT
CASTPSGRGGGTDTQYF
>TRBD2|once|TRBJ2-1|TRBV10-2
TGCGCCAGCAGTGAGATGGGGGGGGGATACAATGAGCAGTTCTTC
CASSEMGGGYNEQFF
>TRBD1|few|TRBJ1-4|TRBV30
TGTGCCTGGAGGCCCTTCGCGGGCCAGGGGGATGAAAAACTGTTTTTT
CAWRPFAGQGDEKLFF
>.|once|TRBJ2-3|TRBV7-2
TGTGCCAGCAGCCTAAGCGGACGATACACAGATACGCAGTATTTT
CASSLSGRYTDTQYF
>TRBD1|.|TRBJ1-2|TRBV5-4
TGTGCCAGCAGCTTGGCGGGACAGAACTATGGCTACACCTTC
CASSLAGQNYGYTF
>TRBD2|.|TRBJ2-5|TRBV28
TGTGCCAGCAGCTTGGGACTAGCGGGTTCCCAAGAGACCCAGTACTTC
CASSLGLAGSQETQYF
>TRBD1|.|TRBJ2-5|TRBV19
TGTGCCAGTAGTTCAGGGGGCGCGGAGACCCAGTACTTC
CASSSGGAETQYF
>TRBD1|.|TRBJ1-4|TRBV5-6
TGTGCCAGCAGCTTCCGGGACAGGGGTTGGGAAAAACTGTTTTTT
CASSFRDRGWEKLFF
>.|.|TRBJ1-6|TRBV6-5
TGTGCCAGCAGTTACTCAGGGAGAGGGGGATCACCCCTCCACTTT
CASSYSGRGGSPLHF
>TRBD2|.|TRBJ2-1|TRBV3-1/TRBV3-2
TGTGCCAGCAGCCAAGGGACTAGCTCCCCCCATGAGCAGTTCTTC
CASSQGTSSPHEQFF
>TRBD1|.|TRBJ2-7|TRBV28
TGTGCCAGCAGTTTTGACATAACCGGGACAGGGAAGTACGAGCAGTACTTC
CASSFDITGTGKYEQYF
>TRBD2|.|TRBJ2-7|TRBV27
TGTGCCAGCAGTTTCTCGACTAGCGGGGGTAACGAGCAGTACTTC
CASSFSTSGGNEQYF
>.|.|TRBJ1-1|TRBV4-3
TGCGCCAGCAGCCAGTCTCTCAGGGACACTGAAGCTTTCTTT
CASSQSLRDTEAFF
>TRBD1|.|TRBJ1-2|TRBV2
TGTGCCAGCAGCAAACAGGGGGCCGACTATGGCTACACCTTC
CASSKQGADYGYTF
>TRBD2|.|TRBJ2-1|TRBV9
TGTGCCAGCACCCGAAGCGGGAGTGGCAATGAGCAGTTCTTC
CASTRSGSGNEQFF
>.|.|TRBJ2-5|TRBV7-9
TGTGCCAGCAGCTTCAGGGGCGGAGAGACCCAGTACTTC
CASSFRGGETQYF
>TRBD1|.|TRBJ1-4|TRBV2
TGTGCCAGCAGAATAGGTGCGGGACAGCTGAATGAAAAACTGTTTTTT
CASRIGAGQLNEKLFF
>TRBD1|.|TRBJ1-5|TRBV6-5
TGTGCCAGCAGTACGGGGACAGGGGGTCAGCCCCAGCATTTT
CASSTGTGGQPQHF
>.|.|TRBJ2-3|TRBV14
TGTGCCAGCAGCCGGATACAGGGGACTAGCACAGATACGCAGTATTTT
CASSRIQGTSTDTQYF